The 11 T cell receptor beta chains in this list originate from one sample, sequenced in a study of T-cell reconstitution after alpha-beta-depleted transplantation in children. As it was prepared, the TCRbeta library received unique molecular identifiers. TCRdb re-derived calls from the PCR reads in MiXCR, one entry per CDR3 protein. Here the sample spans under 100,000 distinct CDR3 sequences, 15% being singletons. This specimen consisted of PBMCs, mostly from graft donor cells, obtained 180 days after TCRalphabeta/CD19-depleted stem cell transplant. The receptors derive from a male patient between 2 and 10 years old who had a stem cell transplant for acute lymphoblastic leukemia, so the T cells may come from the graft donor.

This clonotype was seen a few times. This rearrangement joins TRBV6-1 to TRBJ1-2; 11 bases map to TRBD1. The germline V gene has CDR1 MNHNS and CDR2 SASEGT. Trimming at V came to 4 bases and at J to 8 bases, leaving 9 bases not matched to a gene. The CDR3 extends over 15 amino acids. In DNA, the CDR3 is TGTGCCAGCAGTGGAGGGGACAGGGGGATGGAGGGCTACACCTTC. Protein: CASSGGDRGMEGYTF.

The sample holds a few counts of this clonotype. The CDR3 coding sequence is TGTGCCAGCAGCTTCAGGACAGGAATGAAGTCCTATAATTCACCCCTCCACTTT. Translated, it gives CASSFRTGMKSYNSPLHF. The chain recombines TRBV11-3 with TRBJ1-6; 7 nucleotides align to TRBD1. The germline gives CDR1 SGHNT, CDR2 YENEEA. The CDR3 runs to 18 residues. V trimming: 3 bases; J trimming: 1 base; junction bases outside the gene matches: 9.

The chain combines TRBV20-1 with TRBJ2-7, with 7 bases identical to TRBD1. The germline CDR1 and CDR2 sequences are DFQATT and SNEGSKA (reference sequence). There are 16 residues in the CDR3. Unmatched junction bases numbered 11, after V lost 3 bases and J lost 0 bases. CDR3 residues: CSARSIRDSLSYEQYF. DNA for the CDR3: TGCAGTGCTAGGTCTATCCGGGACAGCCTCTCCTACGAGCAGTACTTC.

This clonotype turned up a few times. The V call is TRBV7-9, the J call TRBJ2-7; 10 positions match TRBD2. Germline V gene lookup returns CDR1 SEHNR and CDR2 FQNEAQ (reference sequence). The trim removed 5 bases at V and 1 base at J, leaving 5 bases unmatched. CDR3 length: 15 residues. The CDR3 region has the DNA TGTGCCAGCAGCCTTAGCGGGAGGCCTTCCTACGAGCAGTACTTC. It yields the protein CASSLSGRPSYEQYF.

This clonotype was counted between two and nine times. The chain links TRBV7-9 to TRBJ2-7, with D possibly being TRBD1 (6 bases). The CDR3 totals 14 residues. The germline V and J ends were trimmed by 0 bases and 2 bases, with 8 bases remaining between them. Germline V gene lookup returns CDR1 SEHNR and CDR2 FQNEAQ (reference sequence). CDR3 sequence: CASSLAGTTYEQYF. CDR3 in DNA: TGTGCCAGCAGCTTAGCAGGGACAACCTACGAGCAGTACTTC.

The chain combines TRBV12-3 or TRBV12-4 with TRBJ2-5; D gene ambiguous. Trimming took 3 bases from V and 2 from J, leaving 10 bases between them. This CDR3 spans 14 amino acids. This CDR3 is CASSFTAGQETQYF. The CDR3 DNA sequence: TGTGCCAGCAGTTTTACAGCCGGTCAAGAGACCCAGTACTTC.

This clonotype was counted at least ten times. The gene calls are TRBV9 and TRBJ2-2; maybe TRBD2 (6 bases). V gave up 2 bases and J gave up 2 bases, with 22 bases separating them. Germline CDR1 reads SGDLS; CDR2 reads YYNGEE. The CDR3 is made up of 19 amino acids. This chain's CDR3 is CASSVLPLDSGGNTGELFF. The CDR3 DNA reads TGTGCCAGCAGCGTCCTACCCCTTGATAGCGGTGGAAACACCGGGGAGCTGTTTTTT. The whole variable domain, remainder taken from reference TRBV9 and TRBJ2-2, is DSGVTQTPKHLITATGQRVTLRCSPRSGDLSVYWYQQSLDQGLQFLIQYYNGEERAKGNILERFSAQQFPDLHSELNLSSLELGDSALYFCASSVLPLDSGGNTGELFFGEGSRLTVL.

The chain combines TRBV4-3 with TRBJ1-5; D remains ambiguous. V was pared by 1 base and J by 3 bases, with 7 bases between. There are 14 residues in the CDR3. The germline V gene has CDR1 LGHNA and CDR2 YSLEER. CDR3 coding DNA: TGCGCCAGCAGCCAAGGGGGTGACAATCAGCCCCAGCATTTT. Its translation is CASSQGGDNQPQHF.

This clonotype was observed at least ten times. The chain employs TRBV5-1 and TRBJ1-1, with D tentatively TRBD1 (5 bases). The germline CDR1 and CDR2 sequences are SGHRS and YFSETQ. The CDR3 contains 15 residues. V was shortened by 1 base and J by 4 bases, with 14 bases between the two germline ends. CDR3 nucleotides: TGCGCCAGCAGCTTGAGTGCCAGTCAGGGCACTGAAGCTTTCTTT. It is translated as CASSLSASQGTEAFF.

This chain connects TRBV18 to TRBJ1-1, with D perhaps matching TRBD1 (6 bases). This CDR3 is 14 amino acids long. From germline, CDR1 is KGHSH and CDR2 LQKENI. Trimming shortened V by 6 bases and J by 1 base, and 12 bases separated the two germline ends. This chain's CDR3 is CASSGQFGNTEAFF. The DNA for the CDR3 is TGTGCCAGCTCCGGACAGTTTGGGAACACTGAAGCTTTCTTT.

The chain carries TRBV7-2 and TRBJ2-2; TRBD1 is a possible D gene (5 bases). Germline V CDR1 and CDR2: SGHTA, FQGNSA. V lost 6 bases and J 0 bases, leaving 8 bases between the germline ends. This CDR3 region has 14 residues. This CDR3 reads CASRPTANTGELFF. The CDR3 DNA is TGTGCCAGCAGGCCGACAGCGAACACCGGGGAGCTGTTTTTT.